This passage covers 9 T cell receptor beta chains from one sample sequenced in a study of CD8 T cells in ankylosing spondylitis. The study, taken as a whole, reports: Blood of patients with ankylosing spondylitis appeared to be characterized by a TCR beta motif of eight highly homologous variants.

TCRdb re-derived calls from the 5' RACE reads in MiXCR, one entry per CDR3 protein. The table records about 210,000 distinct CDR3 sequences, about 7% of them present only once. Their antigens remain unidentified. The sample consisted of blood, either unsorted or a sorted T cell fraction (not recorded which). Source of these receptors: a male donor with ankylosing spondylitis.

This clonotype was counted many times. The rearrangement uses TRBV7-6 and TRBJ2-2, with a tentative D call TRBD2 (6 bases). V shed 1 base and J shed 4 bases, with 13 bases lying between them. Germline CDR1 is SGHVS and CDR2 is FNYEAQ. The length of the CDR3 is 16 residues. The CDR3 sequence: CASSLVMAGLTGELFF. The CDR3, as DNA: TGTGCCAGCAGCTTAGTTATGGCGGGGCTCACCGGGGAGCTGTTTTTT.

This clonotype was counted between two and nine times. This sequence joins TRBV20-1 and TRBJ2-7, with TRBD2 matching 8 bases. V lost 4 bases, J lost 2 bases, and 1 base stayed unmatched. The CDR3 extends over 12 amino acids. Germline loops: CDR1 DFQATT, CDR2 SNEGSKA (reference sequence). The CDR3 region has the DNA TGCAGTGCTAACGGGGGGGCCTACGAGCAGTACTTC. Protein: CSANGGAYEQYF.

This clonotype was recorded at least ten times. This chain links TRBV6-1 with TRBJ2-1, with TRBD1 identical over 11 bases. The CDR3 contains 15 residues. Germline CDR1 and CDR2: MNHNS and SASEGT. V was pared by 6 bases and J by 4 bases, with 5 bases of the junction left unmatched. The CDR3 bases are TGTGCCAGCAGCACTAGGGACAGGGGGTACAATGAGCAGTTCTTC. Translation gives CASSTRDRGYNEQFF.

The sample holds a few counts of this clonotype. The genes are TRBV20-1 and TRBJ2-1; D not resolved. CDR3 size: 14 residues. The germline V and J ends were trimmed by 4 bases and 10 bases, with 20 bases remaining between them. CDR1 is DFQATT and CDR2 is SNEGSKA in the germline V gene (reference sequence). The CDR3, as DNA: TGCAGTGCTAACTCTCCTAGTGGGAAGGAAGAGCAGTTCTTC. Its protein is CSANSPSGKEEQFF.

In this sample, this clonotype turned up many times. At one end, the junction sequence differs from germline, possibly due to a read error. The chain employs TRBV7-9 and TRBJ2-7; no clear D gene. The CDR3 loop spans 12 amino acids. The V gene's germline CDR1 is SEHNR and CDR2 FQNEAQ (reference sequence). The CDR3 spells CASSEDSHEQYF. In DNA form, the CDR3 reads TGTGCCAGCAGCGAAGACTCCCACGAGCAGTACTTC.

The gene calls are TRBV10-3 and TRBJ2-7; a possible D gene is TRBD2 (6 bases). The CDR3 contains 15 residues. Germline V gene lookup returns CDR1 ENHRY and CDR2 SYGVKD. V was shortened by 0 bases and J by 3 bases, with 12 bases between the two germline ends. The DNA for the CDR3 is TGTGCCATCAGTGAGTCGAACCAGGGAGGCTACGAGCAGTACTTC. As protein: CAISESNQGGYEQYF.

This clonotype was observed a handful of times. The J gene is TRBJ2-3, the V gene TRBV11-2; 8 nucleotides agree with TRBD1. This CDR3 spans 18 amino acids. With 5 bases clipped from V and 0 bases from J, the junction kept 13 bases outside the gene matches. Germline CDR1 reads SGHAT; CDR2 reads FQNNGV. The CDR3 DNA sequence: TGTGCCAGCAGCCTCGGGACAGGTGGCCCTCCGAGCACAGATACGCAGTATTTT. The encoded protein is CASSLGTGGPPSTDTQYF.

The table lists this clonotype with many counts. The chain carries TRBV5-6 and TRBJ2-7; D tentatively fits TRBD1 or TRBD2 (5 bases each). V was pared by 1 base and J by 7 bases, with 15 bases between. The CDR3 totals 14 residues. Germline CDR1 SGHDT, CDR2 YYEEEE. CDR3: CASSLWPTRGEQYF. CDR3 bases: TGTGCCAGCAGCTTGTGGCCCACTAGGGGAGAGCAGTACTTC.

The J gene is TRBJ2-7, the V gene TRBV27; 7 nucleotides match TRBD1. V dropped 3 bases and J dropped 6; count of bases not matched to a gene: 8. This CDR3 spans 14 amino acids. From germline, CDR1 is MNHEY and CDR2 SMNVEV (reference sequence). The CDR3 DNA is TGTGCCAGCAGTTTCCTTCAGACAGGGCGCGAGCAGTACTTC. It encodes CASSFLQTGREQYF.